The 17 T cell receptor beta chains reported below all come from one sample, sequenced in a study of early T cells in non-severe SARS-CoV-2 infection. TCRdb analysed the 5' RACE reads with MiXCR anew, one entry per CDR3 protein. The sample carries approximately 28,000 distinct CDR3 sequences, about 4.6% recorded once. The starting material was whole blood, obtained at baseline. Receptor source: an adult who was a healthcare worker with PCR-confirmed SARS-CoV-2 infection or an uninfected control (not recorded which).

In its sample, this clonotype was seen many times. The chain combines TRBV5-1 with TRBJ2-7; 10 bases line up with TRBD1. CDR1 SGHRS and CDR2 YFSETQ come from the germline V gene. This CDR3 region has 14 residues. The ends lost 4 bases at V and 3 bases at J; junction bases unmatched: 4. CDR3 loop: CASSPGTGVYEQYF. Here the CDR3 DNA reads TGCGCCAGCAGCCCCGGGACAGGGGTCTACGAGCAGTACTTC.

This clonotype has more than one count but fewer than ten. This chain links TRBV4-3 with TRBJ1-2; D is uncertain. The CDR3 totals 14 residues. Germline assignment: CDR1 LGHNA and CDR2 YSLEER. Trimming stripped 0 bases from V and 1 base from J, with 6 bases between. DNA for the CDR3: TGCGCCAGCAGCCAAGATCGTAGTAACTATGGCTACACCTTC. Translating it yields CASSQDRSNYGYTF.

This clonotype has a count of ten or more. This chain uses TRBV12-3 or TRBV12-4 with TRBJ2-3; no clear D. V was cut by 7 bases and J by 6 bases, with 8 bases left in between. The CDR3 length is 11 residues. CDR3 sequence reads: CASTYLDTQYF. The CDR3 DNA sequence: TGTGCCAGCACCTATTTGGATACGCAGTATTTT.

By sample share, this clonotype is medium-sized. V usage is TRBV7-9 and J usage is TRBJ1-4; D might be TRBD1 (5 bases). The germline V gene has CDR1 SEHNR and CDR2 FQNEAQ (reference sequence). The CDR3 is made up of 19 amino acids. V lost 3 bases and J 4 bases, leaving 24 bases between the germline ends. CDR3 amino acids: CASSLGRAFGITVNEKLFF. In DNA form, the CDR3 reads TGTGCCAGCAGCTTGGGACGGGCCTTTGGCATCACCGTTAATGAAAAACTGTTTTTT.

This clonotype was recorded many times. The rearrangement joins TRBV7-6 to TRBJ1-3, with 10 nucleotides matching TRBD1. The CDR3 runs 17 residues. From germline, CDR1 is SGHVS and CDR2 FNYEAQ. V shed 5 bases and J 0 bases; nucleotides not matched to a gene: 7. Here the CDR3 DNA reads TGTGCCAGCAGCCCCCCCGGACAGGGGGTCTCTGGAAACACCATATATTTT. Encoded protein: CASSPPGQGVSGNTIYF.

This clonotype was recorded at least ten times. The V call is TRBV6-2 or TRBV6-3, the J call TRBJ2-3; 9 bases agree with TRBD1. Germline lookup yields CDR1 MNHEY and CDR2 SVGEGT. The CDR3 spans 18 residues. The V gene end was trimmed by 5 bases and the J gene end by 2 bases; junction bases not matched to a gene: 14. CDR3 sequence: CASSRPSPGTGNTDTQYF. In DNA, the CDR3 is TGTGCCAGCAGTCGACCGTCGCCCGGGACAGGGAACACAGATACGCAGTATTTT.

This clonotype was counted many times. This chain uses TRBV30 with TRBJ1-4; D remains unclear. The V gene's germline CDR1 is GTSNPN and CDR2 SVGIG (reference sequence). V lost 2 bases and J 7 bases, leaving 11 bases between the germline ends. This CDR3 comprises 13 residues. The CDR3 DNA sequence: TGTGCCTGGAGTAGTACGACGGGTGAAAAACTGTTTTTT. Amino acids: CAWSSTTGEKLFF.

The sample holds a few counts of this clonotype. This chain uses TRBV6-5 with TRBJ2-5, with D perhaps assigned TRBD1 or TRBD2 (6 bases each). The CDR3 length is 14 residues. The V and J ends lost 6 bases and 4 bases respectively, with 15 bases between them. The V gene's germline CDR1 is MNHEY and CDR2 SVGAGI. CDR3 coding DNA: TGTGCCAGCAGGGGGATGGGGGGCCCAGAGACCCAGTACTTC. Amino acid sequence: CASRGMGGPETQYF.

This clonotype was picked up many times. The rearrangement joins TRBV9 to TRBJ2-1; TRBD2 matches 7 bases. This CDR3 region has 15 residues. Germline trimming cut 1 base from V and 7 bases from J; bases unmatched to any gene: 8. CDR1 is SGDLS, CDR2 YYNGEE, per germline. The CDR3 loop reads CASSVREGFRNEQFF. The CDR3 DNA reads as TGTGCCAGCAGCGTAAGGGAGGGGTTCCGGAATGAGCAGTTCTTC.

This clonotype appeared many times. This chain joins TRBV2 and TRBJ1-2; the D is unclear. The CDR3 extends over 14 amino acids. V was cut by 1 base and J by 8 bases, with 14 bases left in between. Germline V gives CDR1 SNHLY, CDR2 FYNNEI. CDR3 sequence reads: CASSEGRTAGGYTF. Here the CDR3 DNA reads TGTGCCAGCAGTGAAGGGAGGACCGCGGGGGGCTACACCTTC.

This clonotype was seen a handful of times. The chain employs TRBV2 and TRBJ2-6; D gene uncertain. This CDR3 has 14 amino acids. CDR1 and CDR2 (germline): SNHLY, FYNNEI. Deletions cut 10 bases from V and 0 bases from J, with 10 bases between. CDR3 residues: CANSRLSGANVLTF. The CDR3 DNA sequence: TGTGCCAATAGTCGTCTCTCTGGGGCCAACGTCCTGACTTTC.

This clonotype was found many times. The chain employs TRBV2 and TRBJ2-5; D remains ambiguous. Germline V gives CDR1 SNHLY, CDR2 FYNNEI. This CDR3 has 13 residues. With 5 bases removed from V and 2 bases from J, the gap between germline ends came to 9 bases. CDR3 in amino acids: CASSRDQQETQYF. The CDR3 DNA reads TGTGCCAGCAGTCGCGACCAACAAGAGACCCAGTACTTC.

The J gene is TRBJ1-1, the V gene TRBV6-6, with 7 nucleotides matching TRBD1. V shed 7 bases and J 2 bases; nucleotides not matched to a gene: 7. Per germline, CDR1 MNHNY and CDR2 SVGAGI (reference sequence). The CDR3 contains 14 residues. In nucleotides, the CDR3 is TGTGCCAGCACTTCCGGACAGGATAACACTGAAGCTTTCTTT. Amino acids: CASTSGQDNTEAFF.

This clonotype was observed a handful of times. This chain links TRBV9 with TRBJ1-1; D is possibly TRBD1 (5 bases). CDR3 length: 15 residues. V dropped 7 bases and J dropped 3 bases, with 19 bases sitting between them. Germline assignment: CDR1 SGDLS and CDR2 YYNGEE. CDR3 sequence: CASSIGGAGDTEAFF. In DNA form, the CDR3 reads TGTGCCAGCTCCATCGGCGGGGCGGGGGACACTGAAGCTTTCTTT. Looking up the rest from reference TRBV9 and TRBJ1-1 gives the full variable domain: DSGVTQTPKHLITATGQRVTLRCSPRSGDLSVYWYQQSLDQGLQFLIQYYNGEERAKGNILERFSAQQFPDLHSELNLSSLELGDSALYFCASSIGGAGDTEAFFGQGTRLTVV.

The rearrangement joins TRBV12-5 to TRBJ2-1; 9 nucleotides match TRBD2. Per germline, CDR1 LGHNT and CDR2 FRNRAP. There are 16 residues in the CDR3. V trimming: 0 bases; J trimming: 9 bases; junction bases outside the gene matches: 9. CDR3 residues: CASGLVVASGAVEQFF. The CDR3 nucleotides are TGTGCTAGTGGTTTGGTAGTGGCTAGCGGGGCGGTTGAGCAGTTCTTC.

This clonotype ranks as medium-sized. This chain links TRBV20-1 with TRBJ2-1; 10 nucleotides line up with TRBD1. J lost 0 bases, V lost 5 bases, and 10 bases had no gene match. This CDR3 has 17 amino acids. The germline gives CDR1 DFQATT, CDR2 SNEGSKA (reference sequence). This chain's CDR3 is CSAPDPGQGNSYNEQFF. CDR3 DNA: TGCAGTGCTCCTGACCCGGGACAGGGGAACTCCTACAATGAGCAGTTCTTC.

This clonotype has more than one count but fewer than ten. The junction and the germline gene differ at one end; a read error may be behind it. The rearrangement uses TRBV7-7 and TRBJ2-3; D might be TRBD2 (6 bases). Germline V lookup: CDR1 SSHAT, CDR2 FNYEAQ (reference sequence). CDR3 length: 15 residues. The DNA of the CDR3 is TGTGCTAGCAGCTTGAGTAGCGGTGGCACAGATACGCAGTATTTT. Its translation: CASSLSSGGTDTQYF.